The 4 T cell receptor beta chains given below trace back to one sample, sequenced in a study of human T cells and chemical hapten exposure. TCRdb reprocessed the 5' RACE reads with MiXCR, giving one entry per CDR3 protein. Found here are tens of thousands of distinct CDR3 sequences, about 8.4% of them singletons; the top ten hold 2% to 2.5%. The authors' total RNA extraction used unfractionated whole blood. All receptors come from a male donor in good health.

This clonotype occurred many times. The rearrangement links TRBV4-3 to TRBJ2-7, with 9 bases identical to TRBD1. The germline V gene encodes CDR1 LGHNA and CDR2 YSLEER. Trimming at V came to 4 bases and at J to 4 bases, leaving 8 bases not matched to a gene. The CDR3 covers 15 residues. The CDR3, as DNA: TGCGCCAGCAGCCCCCGGGACAGGGAGGGGTACGAGCAGTACTTC. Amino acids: CASSPRDREGYEQYF.

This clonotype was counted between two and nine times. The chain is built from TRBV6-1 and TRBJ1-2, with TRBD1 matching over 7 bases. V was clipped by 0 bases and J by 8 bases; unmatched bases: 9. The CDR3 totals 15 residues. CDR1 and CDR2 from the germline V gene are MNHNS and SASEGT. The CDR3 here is CASSEADRVREGYTF. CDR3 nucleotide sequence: TGTGCCAGCAGTGAAGCTGACAGGGTGAGGGAAGGCTACACCTTC.

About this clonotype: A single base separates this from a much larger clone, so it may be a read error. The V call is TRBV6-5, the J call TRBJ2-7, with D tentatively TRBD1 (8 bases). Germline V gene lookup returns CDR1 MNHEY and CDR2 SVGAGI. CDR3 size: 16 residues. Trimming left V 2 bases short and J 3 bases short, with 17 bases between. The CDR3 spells CASSYPSTGGVYEQYF. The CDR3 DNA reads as TGTGCCAGCAGTTACCCCAGTACAGGGGGGGTCTACGAGCAGTACTTC.

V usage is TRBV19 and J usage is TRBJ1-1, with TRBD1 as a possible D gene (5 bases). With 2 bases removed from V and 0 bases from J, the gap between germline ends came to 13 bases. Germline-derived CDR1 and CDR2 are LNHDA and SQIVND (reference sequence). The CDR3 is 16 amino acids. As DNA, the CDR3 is TGTGCCAGTAGTATAAGGGGAGGGACCATGAACACTGAAGCTTTCTTT. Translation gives CASSIRGGTMNTEAFF.